This is a list of T cell receptor beta chains from one sample in a study of CXCR3-negative and CXCR3-positive naive CD8 T cells. Using the 5' RACE reads, TCRdb records one entry per CDR3 protein without DNA. The ten most abundant clones cover around 0.5% of a sample with about 50,000 distinct CDR3 sequences. Sequencing was carried out using naive CXCR3+ CD8+ T cells from blood. The receptors stem from a human donor in good health. Some clones in this sample may be carry-over from other donors' samples. Both conserved end residues are part of each CDR3.

>13|TRBJ2-7|TRBV14
CASSLLAAYEQYF
>16|TRBJ2-7|TRBV29-1
CSVFLTPGTGPYEKYF
>18|TRBJ2-4|TRBV5-6
CASSSRTGPTAAKNIQYF
>14|TRBJ2-2|TRBV27
CASSTDGYTGELFF
>16|TRBJ1-2|TRBV14
CASSQCTGLLNYGYTF
>13|TRBJ2-7|TRBV19
CASSIAGDHEQYF
>14|TRBJ2-3|TRBV7-3
CASSFLGNTDTQYF
>15|TRBJ2-3|TRBV6-5
CASSLAGRDTDTQYF
>16|TRBJ2-3|TRBV15
CATSRDRQGGTDTQYF
>16|TRBJ1-5|TRBV7-8
CASSHSWGQGNQPQHF
>11|TRBJ2-7|TRBV6-5
CASNFADEQYF
>20|TRBJ2-1|TRBV20-1
CSARDTGTSGGNPTYNEQFF
>15|TRBJ2-3|TRBV5-1
CASSSWDTSTDTQYF
>13|TRBJ2-5|TRBV12-3/TRBV12-4
CASSWTGEKTQYF
>15|TRBJ2-7|TRBV27
CASSLTAPHSYEQYF
>14|TRBJ2-7|TRBV7-2
CASSLTGGSYEQYF
>13|TRBJ1-2|TRBV19
CASSRGDTYGYTF
>15|TRBJ1-1|TRBV7-9
CASRGGSLDRAEAFF